This entry describes one T cell receptor (beta chain). In this sample, this clonotype turned up a few times. The antigen it binds to is not known. Base quality data are lacking; no much larger clone is found one base away. The time point label of this sample denotes: sample taken at primary tumor resection. Samples were obtained from approximately 77 patients with early-stage, untreated non-small cell lung cancer from the lung TRACERx cohort. Without any cell sorting, TCR sequencing was performed on whole RNA extracted either from tumor and nontumor lung tissue or from cryopreserved PBMC samples. Patients were selected for TCR sequencing only if sufficient RNA was available from at least two tumor regions. The CDR3 covers 13 residues, taking in both the cysteine and the phenylalanine. The DNA shown is the 39-base CDR3, in frame from base 1. CDR1 is given as DFQATT and CDR2 as SNEGSKA, both from the germline V gene (reference sequence). V ends up 5 bases short and J 4 bases short, with an unmatched junction base count of 7.

The sample comes from a study of spatial heterogeneity in lung cancer (dated by TCRdb to about 2019). About the full investigation: More beta-chain than alpha-chain transcripts were consistently detected, likely reflecting higher beta-chain transcript abundance. In the raw uncorrected reads, each unique combination of TCR and UMI appeared on average more than ten times. In non-small cell lung cancer, the study made a quantitative comparison of TCR alpha and beta repertoires among multiple tumor regions, matched nontumor lung and blood. The study linked features of the TCR repertoire to counts of nonsynonymous mutations, which were determined by whole-exome sequencing of tumor tissue. Both alpha and beta chains were TCR-sequenced in samples taken at surgery, namely 220 tumor regions, more than 62 matched nontumor lung samples and approximately 51 PBMC samples.

Findings and caveats that apply to the study as a whole: Confirming at a functional level the hypothesis that regional TCRs recognize regional mutations was considered to require additional single-cell paired TCR alpha and beta sequencing. Ubiquitous expanded tumor TCRs were detected in blood more often at tumor resection than at routine follow-up.

Receptor libraries were prepared by 5' RACE. Data came from a NextSeq 500. In the TCR library protocol, a unique molecular identifier was attached to each TCR cDNA molecule so that PCR and sequencing errors could be corrected. Under the source paper's analysis protocol: TCR identification, UMI-based error correction and CDR3 extraction were all carried out with Decombinator tools. TCRs above a frequency of 2 per 1,000, corresponding to the top 1% of the tumor frequency distribution, were defined as expanded. Renyi diversity was calculated using the R vegan package after each repertoire was subsampled 100 times to 5,000 TCRs. To build CDR3 similarity networks, amino acid triplet string-kernel similarity was used, and CDR3s were connected when their pairwise similarity was above 0.82. TCRdb trimmed public reads at Q25 via fastp, called clones via MiXCR and kept in-frame beta chains. Rows with a matching CDR3 protein are joined into one entry that keeps the most common DNA and genes. TCRdb's processing, not the authors', yielded these V and J calls. The sample profile shows around 89,000 distinct CDR3 sequences; 9.5% to 15% of them were found once. Of the sample, over 40% falls within the top ten clones.

This sequence was found in a male donor with early-stage non-small cell lung cancer. Recombination linked TRBV20-1 to TRBJ2-7; 8 junctional bases match TRBD1. The sequencing used PBMCs, collected at surgery. The nucleotide sequence reads as follows: TGCAGTGCTTCCCAGGGGGCGCGGTACGAGCAGTACTTC. Its coded protein is CSASQGARYEQYF.